The clone carrying this TCR beta chain appeared many times. Antigen specificity is unknown. Germline V gene data show CDR1 as DFQATT and CDR2 as SNEGSKA (reference sequence). The CDR3 has 15 amino acids. V shed 2 bases and J 3 bases; nucleotides not matched to a gene: 8. TCRdb called the PCR reads again in MiXCR, with one record for every CDR3 protein. This table has some 580,000 distinct CDR3 sequences, 25% appearing once. The data were obtained in a study of molecular identifiers for immune sequencing clone quantification. Study information: Sequencing covered four of five parts into which replicate RNA from about 20,000 or 100,000 naive CD8 cells was split. Whole-study findings and limits: Identical barcode-sharing TCR molecules could lead to underestimated sizes for highly expanded clones. Among effectors, clones above 20 RNA copies held over 97% of molecules; among naive cells, under 1%. Jurkat TCR RNA spiked in from one cell could reportedly be detected among some 1 million naive cells.

The sequence was collected from a human donor in good health. Some libraries in this study had Jurkat cell RNA spiked in. Sequencing used naive CD8+ T cells from blood, with Jurkat cell RNA spiked in. Indicated subset: FACS-sorted CD8+CD4-CCR7+CD45RA+ naive T cells. The chain combines TRBV20-1 with TRBJ2-7; 9 positions agree with TRBD1. The CDR3 DNA reads as TGCAGTGCTAGACCGACAGGGGGGTTGGGCTACGAGCAGTACTTC. Its translation: CSARPTGGLGYEQYF.